Listed below are T cell receptor beta chains from one sample, sequenced in a study of T cell repertoires in cytomegalovirus infection. TCRdb re-analysed the reads in MiXCR, keeping a single row per CDR3 protein. The sample records about 500,000 distinct CDR3 sequences, 30% to 35% being singletons. Their specific antigens are unknown. This specimen was cultured PBMCs, taken from culture after CMV antigen stimulation. The receptors originated from a human donor in good health (CMV status not recorded). Some clones in this sample may be carry-over from other donors' samples. CDR3s include the opening cysteine and the closing phenylalanine or tryptophan. A D gene is named only where the DNA matches it firmly. Clone size, where shown, is once, few, many, or a class for clones that have expanded.

CASSSGRGFPWDYGYTF | TGTGCCAGCAGCAGCGGGAGGGGCTTCCCTTGGGACTATGGCTACACCTTC | NA | NA | TRBJ1-2 | TRBV7-9
CSVGTSGSSPQYF | TGCAGCGTTGGGACTAGCGGGAGTTCGCCGCAGTATTTT | NA | TRBD2 | TRBJ2-3 | TRBV29-1
CASSLGGGDRAFF | TGTGCCAGCAGCTTAGGCGGGGGCGACCGAGCTTTCTTT | few | NA | TRBJ1-1 | TRBV7-2
CASSSPSARPKSNTGELFF | TGTGCCAGCAGCTCACCCTCTGCCAGGCCAAAGTCGAACACCGGGGAGCTGTTTTTT | NA | NA | TRBJ2-2 | TRBV7-6
CASSLLIAGAEQFF | TGTGCCAGCAGCTTGTTGATAGCGGGAGCTGAGCAGTTCTTC | NA | TRBD2 | TRBJ2-1 | TRBV5-6
CASSPLVTWLAFF | TGTGCCAGCAGCCCATTAGTGACTTGGCTCGCTTTCTTT | NA | NA | TRBJ1-1 | TRBV11-2
CSVPQGVEQYF | TGCAGCGTTCCGCAGGGGGTCGAGCAGTACTTC | NA | TRBD1 | TRBJ2-7 | TRBV29-1
CASMPEGYSNQPQHF | TGTGCCAGCATGCCGGAAGGTTATAGCAATCAGCCCCAGCATTTT | NA | NA | TRBJ1-5 | TRBV7-2
CASSSAGSPNKKLFF | TGTGCCAGCAGTTCCGCGGGGTCACCGAATAAAAAACTGTTTTTT | few | NA | TRBJ1-4 | TRBV27
CASSSRTSGRANEKFF | TGTGCCAGCAGCTCACGGACTAGCGGGAGGGCTAATGAGAAGTTCTTC | NA | TRBD2 | TRBJ2-1 | TRBV7-2
CASSGGGSPLHF | TGTGCCAGCAGTGGGGGGGGTTCACCCCTCCACTTT | few | NA | TRBJ1-6 | TRBV11-3
CASSLTRWGEQFF | TGTGCCAGCAGCCTTACTAGATGGGGGGAGCAGTTCTTC | NA | NA | TRBJ2-1 | TRBV11-3
CAISGHRTGEGTDTQYF | TGTGCCATCAGTGGCCATAGGACAGGGGAAGGAACAGATACGCAGTATTTT | NA | TRBD1 | TRBJ2-3 | TRBV10-3
CASSLWLASDTQYF | TGTGCCAGCAGCTTATGGCTAGCTTCTGATACGCAGTATTTT | many | NA | TRBJ2-3 | TRBV7-6
CSAKGGGNTDTQYF | TGCAGCGCCAAAGGGGGAGGGAACACAGATACGCAGTATTTT | NA | NA | TRBJ2-3 | TRBV29-1
CASSILLLAGGTGELFF | TGTGCCAGTAGTATTCTTCTCCTAGCGGGAGGCACCGGGGAGCTGTTTTTT | few | TRBD2 | TRBJ2-2 | TRBV19
CASSLTFQTGMAFF | TGTGCCAGCAGCCTAACCTTCCAGACAGGTATGGCTTTCTTT | NA | NA | TRBJ1-1 | TRBV7-2
CASSDPGPWVF | TGTGCCAGCAGTGACCCGGGCCCGTGGGTTTTC | NA | NA | TRBJ1-4 | TRBV6-6
CASSQRDRSNEKLFF | TGTGCCAGCAGCCAGAGGGACAGATCTAATGAAAAACTGTTTTTT | NA | TRBD1 | TRBJ1-4 | TRBV7-2
CATSRDLGNQPQHF | TGTGCCACCAGCAGAGATCTCGGAAATCAGCCCCAGCATTTT | NA | NA | TRBJ1-5 | TRBV15
CGVGANTGELFF | TGTGGAGTAGGGGCGAACACCGGGGAGCTGTTTTTT | few | NA | TRBJ2-2 | TRBV6-5
CASSPRTGTGTEAFF | TGTGCCAGCAGTCCAAGGACAGGAACGGGCACTGAAGCTTTCTTT | NA | TRBD1 | TRBJ1-1 | TRBV28
CASSLALTAEQYF | TGTGCCAGCAGCTTAGCGCTCACCGCCGAGCAGTACTTC | NA | NA | TRBJ2-7 | TRBV11-1
CASSSIAGADTDTQYF | TGTGCCAGCAGCTCAATAGCGGGAGCTGACACAGATACGCAGTATTTT | NA | TRBD2 | TRBJ2-3 | TRBV7-3
CASSLAAVVSRLGYTF | TGTGCCAGCAGCTTAGCTGCGGTGGTCTCGAGACTTGGCTACACCTTC | NA | NA | TRBJ1-2 | TRBV7-2
CASAHKLGSSGYTF | TGTGCCAGCGCACACAAGCTCGGGAGTAGTGGCTACACCTTC | few | NA | TRBJ1-2 | TRBV25-1
CASTRNLGTEAFF | TGTGCCAGCACGCGGAACCTAGGCACTGAAGCTTTCTTT | NA | NA | TRBJ1-1 | TRBV6-5
CASSLGVGRTDTQYF | TGTGCCAGCAGCTTAGGCGTGGGACGCACAGATACGCAGTATTTT | NA | NA | TRBJ2-3 | TRBV7-2
CASSLSGVNYGYTF | TGTGCCAGCAGTTTGTCAGGAGTTAACTATGGCTACACCTTC | few | NA | TRBJ1-2 | TRBV12-3/TRBV12-4
CASFNGVNSGNTIYF | TGTGCCAGCTTCAACGGGGTGAACTCTGGAAACACCATATATTTT | NA | NA | TRBJ1-3 | TRBV28
CSARPGTSGYEQYF | TGCAGTGCTCGGCCGGGGACTAGCGGCTACGAGCAGTACTTC | few | TRBD2 | TRBJ2-7 | TRBV20-1
CASSPRLAGPGEQYF | TGTGCCAGCAGTCCCCGACTAGCGGGCCCGGGCGAGCAGTACTTC | NA | TRBD2 | TRBJ2-7 | TRBV6-2/TRBV6-3
CATLRTGTPSYNEQFF | TGTGCCACCCTCCGGACCGGGACTCCTTCCTACAATGAGCAGTTCTTC | few | NA | TRBJ2-1 | TRBV7-6
CASSFRTSFYEQYF | TGTGCCAGCAGCTTCAGGACTAGCTTCTACGAGCAGTACTTC | many | TRBD2 | TRBJ2-7 | TRBV7-9
CASSLGWSDTQYF | TGTGCCAGCAGTTTAGGGTGGAGCGATACGCAGTATTTT | once | NA | TRBJ2-3 | TRBV12-3/TRBV12-4
CASSSSQGAYTGELFF | TGTGCCAGCAGTTCATCGCAGGGGGCATACACCGGGGAGCTGTTTTTT | NA | TRBD1 | TRBJ2-2 | TRBV12-3/TRBV12-4
CASSPTQGTLGETQYF | TGTGCCAGCTCACCAACCCAGGGGACGTTAGGAGAGACCCAGTACTTC | NA | NA | TRBJ2-5 | TRBV18
CASTRTSASDEQFF | TGTGCCAGCACTCGGACTAGCGCCAGCGATGAGCAGTTCTTC | few | TRBD2 | TRBJ2-1 | TRBV12-3/TRBV12-4
CSAESTSGFSYEQYF | TGCAGTGCCGAATCGACTAGCGGTTTCTCCTACGAGCAGTACTTC | NA | TRBD2 | TRBJ2-7 | TRBV20-1
CASSPLAGLTGELFF | TGTGCCAGCAGCCCTCTGGCGGGACTCACCGGGGAGCTGTTTTTT | few | NA | TRBJ2-2 | TRBV7-2
CASTFGQGRNTGELFF | TGTGCCAGCACCTTTGGACAGGGGAGGAACACCGGGGAGCTGTTTTTT | few | TRBD1 | TRBJ2-2 | TRBV6-5
CASSVGSASASKGLFF | TGTGCCAGCAGCGTAGGCTCGGCTAGCGCCTCTAAAGGGTTGTTCTTC | NA | NA | TRBJ2-1 | TRBV5-4
CATSPEGRARETQYF | TGTGCCACCAGTCCCGAGGGGAGGGCCAGAGAGACCCAGTACTTC | few | TRBD2 | TRBJ2-5 | TRBV15
CASSLNRGLAGVVEQYF | TGTGCCAGCAGTTTAAACAGGGGACTAGCGGGAGTGGTCGAGCAGTACTTC | NA | TRBD2 | TRBJ2-7 | TRBV12-3/TRBV12-4
CASSSGTGVSPLHF | TGTGCCAGCAGTTCCGGGACAGGGGTTTCACCCCTCCACTTT | many | TRBD1 | TRBJ1-6 | TRBV12-3/TRBV12-4
CASRASGRYYNEQFF | TGCGCCAGCAGGGCTAGCGGGAGATACTACAATGAGCAGTTCTTC | NA | TRBD2 | TRBJ2-1 | TRBV5-1
CASSYRALHSNQPQHF | TGTGCCAGCAGTTACCGGGCCTTACATAGCAATCAGCCCCAGCATTTT | few | NA | TRBJ1-5 | TRBV28
CASRPTGPNQPQHF | TGTGCCAGCAGACCCACAGGGCCCAATCAGCCCCAGCATTTT | few | NA | TRBJ1-5 | TRBV27
CASSWRGPRGLALEQFF | TGTGCCAGCAGTTGGCGGGGACCTAGGGGACTAGCGCTGGAGCAGTTCTTC | NA | TRBD2 | TRBJ2-1 | TRBV6-5
CSASIWGGGTEAFF | TGCAGTGCTAGTATATGGGGGGGCGGCACTGAAGCTTTCTTT | NA | NA | TRBJ1-1 | TRBV20-1
CASSIIGFGYTF | TGTGCCAGTAGTATCATAGGGTTCGGCTACACCTTC | few | NA | TRBJ1-2 | TRBV19
CASSLRLAWEQFF | TGTGCCAGCAGTCTCCGACTAGCATGGGAGCAGTTCTTC | few | TRBD2 | TRBJ2-1 | TRBV12-3/TRBV12-4
CASSLTPLPGGNQPQHF | TGTGCCAGCAGCTTAACACCGCTCCCCGGGGGCAATCAGCCCCAGCATTTT | few | NA | TRBJ1-5 | TRBV5-5
CASSKGQGLSYEQYF | TGTGCCAGCAGTAAGGGACAGGGCTTGTCCTACGAGCAGTACTTC | few | TRBD1 | TRBJ2-7 | TRBV28
CASSLDLGQETQYF | TGTGCCAGCAGCTTAGATCTGGGCCAAGAGACCCAGTACTTC | NA | NA | TRBJ2-5 | TRBV11-2
CASSPMGGDEQFF | TGTGCCAGCAGCCCCATGGGGGGGGATGAGCAGTTCTTC | NA | TRBD2 | TRBJ2-1 | TRBV3-1
CASSLWPTEQYF | TGTGCCAGCAGTTTATGGCCCACCGAGCAGTACTTC | NA | NA | TRBJ2-7 | TRBV28
CASSGPGGTGGLGYQPQHF | TGTGCCAGCAGTGGCCCCGGCGGGACAGGGGGCTTAGGGTATCAGCCCCAGCATTTT | few | TRBD1 | TRBJ1-5 | TRBV6-2/TRBV6-3
CASSSDRGFNNEQFF | TGTGCCAGTAGTTCGGACAGGGGCTTTAACAATGAGCAGTTCTTC | NA | TRBD1 | TRBJ2-1 | TRBV19